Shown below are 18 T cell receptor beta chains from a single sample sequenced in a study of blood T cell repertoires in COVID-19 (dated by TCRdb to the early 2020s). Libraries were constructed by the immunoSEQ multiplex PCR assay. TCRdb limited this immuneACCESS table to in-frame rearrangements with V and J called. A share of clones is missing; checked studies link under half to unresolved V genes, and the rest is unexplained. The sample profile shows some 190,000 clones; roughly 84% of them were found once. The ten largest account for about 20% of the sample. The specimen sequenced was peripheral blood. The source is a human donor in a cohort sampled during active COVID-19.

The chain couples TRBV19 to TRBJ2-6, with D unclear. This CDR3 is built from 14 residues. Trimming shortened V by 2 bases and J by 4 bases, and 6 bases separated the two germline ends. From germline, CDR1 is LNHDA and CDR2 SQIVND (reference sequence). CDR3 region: CASSIQSGANVLTF. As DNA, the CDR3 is TGTGCCAGTAGTATACAGTCCGGGGCCAACGTCCTGACTTTC.

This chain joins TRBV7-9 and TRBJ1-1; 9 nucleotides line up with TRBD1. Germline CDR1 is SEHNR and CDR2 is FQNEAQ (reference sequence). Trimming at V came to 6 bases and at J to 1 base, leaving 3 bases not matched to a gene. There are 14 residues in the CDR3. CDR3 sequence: CASRQGAPNTEAFF. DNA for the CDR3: TGTGCCAGCAGACAGGGGGCGCCGAACACTGAAGCTTTCTTT.

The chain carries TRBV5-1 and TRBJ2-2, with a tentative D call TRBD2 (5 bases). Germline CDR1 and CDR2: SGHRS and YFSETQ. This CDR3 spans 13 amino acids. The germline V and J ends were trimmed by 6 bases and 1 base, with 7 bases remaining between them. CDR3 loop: CASKLGNTGELFF. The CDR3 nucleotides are TGCGCCAGCAAACTAGGGAACACCGGGGAGCTGTTTTTT.

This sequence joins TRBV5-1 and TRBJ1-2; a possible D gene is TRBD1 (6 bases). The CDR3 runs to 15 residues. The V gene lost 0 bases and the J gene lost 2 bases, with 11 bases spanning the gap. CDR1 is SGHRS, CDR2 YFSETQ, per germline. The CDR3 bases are TGCGCCAGCAGCTTGGTGGGAGGGACAAACTATGGCTACACCTTC. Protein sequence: CASSLVGGTNYGYTF.

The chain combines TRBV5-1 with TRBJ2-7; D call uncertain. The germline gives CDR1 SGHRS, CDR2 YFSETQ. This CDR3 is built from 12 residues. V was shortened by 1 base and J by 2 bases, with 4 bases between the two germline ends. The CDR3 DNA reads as TGCGCCAGCAGCTTGACAGCCTACGAGCAGTACTTC. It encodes CASSLTAYEQYF. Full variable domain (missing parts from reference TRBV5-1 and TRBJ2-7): KAGVTQTPRYLIKTRGQQVTLSCSPISGHRSVSWYQQTPGQGLQFLFEYFSETQRNKGNFPGRFSGRQFSNSRSEMNVSTLELGDSALYLCASSLTAYEQYFGPGTRLTVT.

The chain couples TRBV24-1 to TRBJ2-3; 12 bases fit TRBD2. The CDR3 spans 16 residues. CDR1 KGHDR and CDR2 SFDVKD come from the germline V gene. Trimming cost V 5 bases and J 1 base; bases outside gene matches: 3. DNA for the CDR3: TGTGCCACCAGTGGACTAGCGGGAGTAGGCACAGATACGCAGTATTTT. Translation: CATSGLAGVGTDTQYF.

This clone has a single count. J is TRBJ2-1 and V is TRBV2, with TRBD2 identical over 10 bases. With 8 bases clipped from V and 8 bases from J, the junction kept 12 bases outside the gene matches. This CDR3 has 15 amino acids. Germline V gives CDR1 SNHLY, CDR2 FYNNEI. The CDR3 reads CASGLGLAGVDEQFF. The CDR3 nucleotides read TGTGCCAGCGGTTTGGGGCTAGCGGGAGTCGATGAGCAGTTCTTC.

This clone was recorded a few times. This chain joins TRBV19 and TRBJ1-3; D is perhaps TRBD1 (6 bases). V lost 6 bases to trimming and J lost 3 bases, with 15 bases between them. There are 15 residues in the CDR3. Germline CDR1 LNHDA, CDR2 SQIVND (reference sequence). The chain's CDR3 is CASSQGHAGGNTIYF. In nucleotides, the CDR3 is TGTGCCAGTAGCCAGGGGCACGCCGGTGGAAACACCATATATTTT.

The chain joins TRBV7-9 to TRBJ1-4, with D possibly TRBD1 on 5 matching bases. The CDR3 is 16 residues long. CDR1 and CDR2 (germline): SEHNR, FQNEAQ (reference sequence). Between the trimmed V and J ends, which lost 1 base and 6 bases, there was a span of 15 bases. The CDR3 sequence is CASSLEGQLEYEKLFF. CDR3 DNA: TGTGCCAGCAGCTTAGAGGGGCAGCTGGAATATGAAAAACTGTTTTTT.

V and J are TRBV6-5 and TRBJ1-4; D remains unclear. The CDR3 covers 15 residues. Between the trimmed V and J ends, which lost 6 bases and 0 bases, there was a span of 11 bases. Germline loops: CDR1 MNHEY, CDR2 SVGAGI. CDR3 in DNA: TGTGCCAGCAGCTCCACTCTGGCAACTAATGAAAAACTGTTTTTT. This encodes CASSSTLATNEKLFF.

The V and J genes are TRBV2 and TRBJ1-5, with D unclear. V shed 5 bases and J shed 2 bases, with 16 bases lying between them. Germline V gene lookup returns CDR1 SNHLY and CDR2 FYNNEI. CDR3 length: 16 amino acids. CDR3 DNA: TGTGCCAGCAGTAGCTCCCAGATGGGAGGCAATCAGCCCCAGCATTTT. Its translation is CASSSSQMGGNQPQHF.

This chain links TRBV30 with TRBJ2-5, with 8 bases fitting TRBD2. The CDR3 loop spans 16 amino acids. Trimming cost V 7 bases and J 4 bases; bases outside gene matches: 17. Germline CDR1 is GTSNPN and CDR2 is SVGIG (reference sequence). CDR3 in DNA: TGTGCCTACTACCCGCTCGGGGGGGCTTGGGGAGAGACCCAGTACTTC. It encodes CAYYPLGGAWGETQYF.

The CDR3 sequence: CSAGTGGEQYF. CDR3 in DNA: TGCAGCGCCGGGACAGGGGGCGAGCAGTACTTC. The V gene is TRBV29-1, the J gene TRBJ2-7, with 11 positions matching TRBD1. There are 11 residues in the CDR3. CDR1 is SQVTM and CDR2 is ANQGSEA in the germline V gene. J lost 6 bases, V lost 7 bases, and 2 bases had no gene match.

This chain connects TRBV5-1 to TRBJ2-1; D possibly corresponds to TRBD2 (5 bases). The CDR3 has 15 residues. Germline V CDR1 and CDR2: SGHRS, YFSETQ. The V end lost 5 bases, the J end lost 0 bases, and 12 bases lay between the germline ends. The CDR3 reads CASSVAGSSYNEQFF. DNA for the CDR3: TGCGCCAGCAGTGTAGCTGGGAGCTCCTACAATGAGCAGTTCTTC.

The CDR3 DNA is TGCGCCAGCAGCCCGGGGGCGGGGGGAATGACCACAGATACGCAGTATTTT. Encoded protein: CASSPGAGGMTTDTQYF. This sequence joins TRBV5-1 and TRBJ2-3, with 8 bases fitting TRBD2. CDR1 is SGHRS and CDR2 is YFSETQ in the germline V gene. Losses at the gene ends were 4 bases for V and 2 bases for J; bases not matched to a gene: 12. The CDR3 length is 17 residues.

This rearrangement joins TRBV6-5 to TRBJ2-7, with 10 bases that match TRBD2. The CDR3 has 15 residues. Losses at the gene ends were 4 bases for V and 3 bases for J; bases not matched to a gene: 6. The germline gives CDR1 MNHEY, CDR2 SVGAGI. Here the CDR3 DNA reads TGTGCCAGCAGTTCCTTAGCGGGGGGACTCTACGAGCAGTACGTC. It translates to CASSSLAGGLYEQYV.

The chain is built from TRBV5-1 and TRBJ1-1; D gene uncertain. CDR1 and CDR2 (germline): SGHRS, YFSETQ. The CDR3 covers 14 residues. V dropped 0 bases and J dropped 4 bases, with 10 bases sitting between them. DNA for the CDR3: TGCGCCAGCAGCTTGGAGTGGGGAGGCACTGAAGCTTTCTTT. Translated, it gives CASSLEWGGTEAFF.

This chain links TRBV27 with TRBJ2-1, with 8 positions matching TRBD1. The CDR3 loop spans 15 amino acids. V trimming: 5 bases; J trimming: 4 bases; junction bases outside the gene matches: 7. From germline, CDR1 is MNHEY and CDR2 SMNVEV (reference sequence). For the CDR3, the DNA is TGTGCCAGCAGTGGCCGGGACAGGCTTTACAATGAGCAGTTCTTC. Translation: CASSGRDRLYNEQFF.